These 14 T cell receptor beta chains were all obtained from the same sample, sequenced in a study of shared clonotypes between healthy human individuals. Clones were sequenced by immunoSEQ multiplex PCR, and TCRdb holds only the in-frame ones, with some missing. The sample contains 650,000 to 800,000 clones, just under 75% of which appear only once. The sample comprised memory CD4+ T cells sorted from blood. As for subset: CD45RA-negative fraction. Receptors were obtained from a woman aged 25 to 39 in good health.

V is TRBV7-2 and J is TRBJ2-1; the D gene is possibly TRBD2 (5 bases). This CDR3 comprises 11 residues. V lost 1 base and J lost 13, with 8 bases in between. Germline-derived CDR1 and CDR2 are SGHTA and FQGNSA. The CDR3 nucleotides read TGTGCCAGCAGCTTAGGTGGGAGCCAGTTCTTC. Its translation: CASSLGGSQFF.

V is TRBV11-2 and J is TRBJ1-2; no firm D call. Germline CDR1 SGHAT, CDR2 FQNNGV. The CDR3 sequence is 13 residues long. The V and J ends lost 4 bases and 5 bases respectively, with 11 bases between them. CDR3 DNA sequence: TGTGCCAGCAGCTCCCCAGGAGGGTATGGCTACACCTTC. Translated, it gives CASSSPGGYGYTF. Drawing the rest from reference TRBV11-2 and TRBJ1-2, the complete variable domain is EAGVAQSPRYKIIEKRQSVAFWCNPISGHATLYWYQQILGQGPKLLIQFQNNGVVDDSQLPKDRFSAERLKGVDSTLKIQPAKLEDSAVYLCASSSPGGYGYTFGSGTRLTVV.

This clone is judged medium-sized. The chain employs TRBV5-1 and TRBJ2-3, with D uncertain. There are 11 residues in the CDR3. Trimming shortened V by 6 bases and J by 2 bases, and 4 bases separated the two germline ends. CDR1 and CDR2 (germline): SGHRS, YFSETQ. This CDR3 is CASTNTDTQYF. CDR3 coding DNA: TGCGCCAGCACCAACACAGATACGCAGTATTTT.

This CDR3 is CASSYAGGRLNEQYF. The CDR3 bases are TGTGCCAGCAGTTATGCCGGGGGGCGCCTCAACGAGCAGTACTTC. The V gene is TRBV27, the J gene TRBJ2-7; D is perhaps TRBD2 (7 bases). Germline V CDR1 and CDR2: MNHEY, SMNVEV (reference sequence). Trimming took off 4 bases at V and 5 bases at J, with 18 bases between the two ends. The CDR3 is 15 amino acids.

J is TRBJ2-7 and V is TRBV5-1, with 10 bases fitting TRBD2. The CDR3 totals 15 residues. Germline values: CDR1 SGHRS, CDR2 YFSETQ. V was pared by 4 bases and J by 2 bases, with 6 bases of the junction left unmatched. Written as DNA, the CDR3 is TGCGCCAGCAGCCCTAGCGGGAGAGGAGCCTACGAGCAGTACTTC. Protein: CASSPSGRGAYEQYF.

CDR3 protein: CASTTPGAYEQYF. DNA of the CDR3: TGTGCCAGCACGACACCTGGGGCCTACGAGCAGTACTTC. The chain couples TRBV28 to TRBJ2-7; no reliable D call. The V end lost 7 bases, the J end lost 2 bases, and 12 bases lay between the germline ends. The V gene's germline CDR1 is MDHEN and CDR2 SYDVKM. The CDR3 spans 13 residues. The complete variable domain, with remaining parts taken from reference TRBV28 and TRBJ2-7, reads DVKVTQSSRYLVKRTGEKVFLECVQDMDHENMFWYRQDPGLGLRLIYFSYDVKMKEKGDIPEGYSVSREKKERFSLILESASTNQTSMYLCASTTPGAYEQYFGPGTRLTVT.

The gene calls are TRBV29-1 and TRBJ2-1, with D unclear. Between the trimmed V and J ends, which lost 4 bases and 4 bases, there was a span of 11 bases. CDR1 is SQVTM and CDR2 is ANQGSEA in the germline V gene. This CDR3 has 13 amino acids. In nucleotides, the CDR3 is TGCAGCGTTGTTCCCAGCCCGTACAATGAGCAGTTCTTC. Its protein product is CSVVPSPYNEQFF.

The chain recombines TRBV30 with TRBJ2-7, with 7 bases that match TRBD2. The CDR3 totals 12 residues. Germline values: CDR1 GTSNPN, CDR2 SVGIG (reference sequence). J lost 3 bases, V lost 5 bases, and 4 bases had no gene match. CDR3 DNA sequence: TGTGCCTGGGAGCGGGACCACTACGAGCAGTACTTC. Translating it yields CAWERDHYEQYF.

The rearrangement uses TRBV29-1 and TRBJ1-1; 7 positions agree with TRBD1. The V gene's germline CDR1 is SQVTM and CDR2 ANQGSEA. The CDR3 loop spans 10 amino acids. V gave up 6 bases and J gave up 8 bases; unmatched junction bases: 3. This CDR3 reads CSVADREAFF. As DNA, the CDR3 is TGCAGCGTGGCGGACAGGGAAGCTTTCTTT.

The chain recombines TRBV7-9 with TRBJ2-7; the D gene is possibly TRBD1 (5 bases). The germline V and J ends were trimmed by 5 bases and 3 bases, with 14 bases remaining between them. The germline CDR1 and CDR2 sequences are SEHNR and FQNEAQ (reference sequence). This CDR3 comprises 14 residues. The CDR3 here is CASSTPPGHYEQYF. In DNA form, the CDR3 reads TGTGCCAGCAGCACCCCGCCAGGGCACTACGAGCAGTACTTC.

This rearrangement joins TRBV15 to TRBJ2-7, with unresolved D. CDR3 size: 12 residues. V was cut by 4 bases and J by 7 bases, with 11 bases left in between. Germline assignment: CDR1 LNHNV and CDR2 YYDKDF (reference sequence). The CDR3 loop reads CATSKSLGEQYF. As DNA, the CDR3 is TGTGCCACCAGCAAAAGTCTGGGGGAGCAGTACTTC.

This chain links TRBV27 with TRBJ1-2; D is unclear. V was trimmed by 8 bases and J by 8 bases, leaving 18 bases between them. Germline loops: CDR1 MNHEY, CDR2 SMNVEV (reference sequence). This CDR3 contains 13 residues. CDR3 nucleotides: TGTGCCAGCGGTACCCCAGCAAGATACGGCTACACCTTC. It encodes CASGTPARYGYTF.

The V and J genes are TRBV7-2 and TRBJ2-1; tentative D call: TRBD2 (5 bases). This CDR3 is built from 13 residues. The V end lost 7 bases, the J end lost 7 bases, and 14 bases lay between the germline ends. Germline assignment: CDR1 SGHTA and CDR2 FQGNSA. This CDR3 reads CASTPTRGNEQFF. DNA for the CDR3: TGTGCCAGCACCCCCACTAGAGGAAATGAGCAGTTCTTC.

V and J are TRBV6-6 and TRBJ2-7; 7 nucleotides line up with TRBD1. The CDR3 consists of 16 residues. CDR1 is MNHNY, CDR2 SVGAGI, per germline (reference sequence). Unmatched junction bases numbered 8, after V lost 0 bases and J lost 3 bases. For the CDR3, the DNA is TGTGCCAGCAGTTACTCGAGGGGACAGCACGGCTACGAGCAGTACTTC. Its protein product is CASSYSRGQHGYEQYF.